One sample yielded the 6 T cell receptor beta chains listed below, sequenced in a study of OX40 agonist ivuxolimab in advanced cancers. Assay used: immunoSEQ multiplex PCR; TCRdb lists only in-frame clones, some missing. The sample includes 45,000 to 55,000 clones, approximately 91% of them seen just once. Sequencing used CD4+ or CD8+ T cells sorted from blood, obtained in a trial of the OX40 agonist ivuxolimab. These receptors originate from an adult with an advanced solid tumor such as melanoma, head and neck, liver or kidney cancer.

CDR3: CASSLSSPGPKTYEQYF. The DNA of the CDR3 is TGTGCCAGCTCACTATCATCCCCGGGACCGAAGACCTACGAGCAGTACTTC. This sequence joins TRBV18 and TRBJ2-7; D may match TRBD1 or TRBD2 (5 bases each). There are 17 residues in the CDR3. V was cut by 4 bases and J by 2 bases, with 21 bases left in between. CDR1 and CDR2 from the germline V gene are KGHSH and LQKENI.

The genes are TRBV6-1 and TRBJ1-5; D not certain. The germline V gene has CDR1 MNHNS and CDR2 SASEGT. The CDR3 covers 15 residues. The V and J ends lost 4 bases and 6 bases respectively, with 16 bases between them. The CDR3 DNA is TGTGCCAGCAGTGTCTCCGCAGGATGGGGTCAGCCCCAGCATTTT. Residues: CASSVSAGWGQPQHF.

The chain has TRBV19 and TRBJ1-2, with D tentatively TRBD1 (5 bases). Deletions cut 0 bases from V and 3 bases from J, with 17 bases between. The CDR3 has 17 amino acids. Germline V lookup: CDR1 LNHDA, CDR2 SQIVND (reference sequence). The CDR3 nucleotides read TGTGCCAGTAGTATAGAGGCAGGCCTACCAGGGCACTATGGCTACACCTTC. The encoded protein is CASSIEAGLPGHYGYTF.

The rearrangement uses TRBV6-1 and TRBJ1-5; D gene unclear. From germline, CDR1 is MNHNS and CDR2 SASEGT. CDR3 length equals 14 residues. Trimming took off 7 bases at V and 0 bases at J, with 10 bases between the two ends. The CDR3 nucleotides read TGTGCCAGCATTCGAGAGGGTAGCAATCAGCCCCAGCATTTT. It yields the protein CASIREGSNQPQHF.

This rearrangement joins TRBV9 to TRBJ2-3; a possible D gene is TRBD2 (7 bases). The germline V gene has CDR1 SGDLS and CDR2 YYNGEE. The V end was cut by 0 bases, the J end by 5 bases, with 16 bases between. The CDR3 contains 16 residues. The CDR3 is CASSVEGGAQGDTQYF. The CDR3 DNA reads as TGTGCCAGCAGCGTAGAAGGGGGGGCGCAGGGAGATACGCAGTATTTT.

J is TRBJ2-7 and V is TRBV27; 11 bases agree with TRBD2. With 5 bases clipped from V and 4 bases from J, the junction kept 4 bases outside the gene matches. The V gene's germline CDR1 is MNHEY and CDR2 SMNVEV (reference sequence). The CDR3 has 14 residues. This CDR3 reads CASSTTSGSYEQYF. CDR3 coding DNA: TGTGCCAGCAGTACAACTAGCGGGAGTTACGAGCAGTACTTC.